This is a list of T cell receptor beta chains from one sample in a study of T cells in Graves' hyperthyroidism and ophthalmopathy. One entry per CDR3 protein, called by TCRdb with MiXCR from the multiplex PCR reads. The sample includes some 360,000 distinct CDR3 sequences, roughly 20% of them seen just once. Sample: blood. The receptors shown here come from a woman in her thirties or forties with Graves' ophthalmopathy. The CDR3 runs from the conserved cysteine through the conserved F or W. D genes are given only for firm matches. Only some rows state a clone size, as once, few, many or a class for expanded clones.

-	TRBV12-3/TRBV12-4	-	TRBJ2-7	CASSFTPGAGSYEQYF	TGTGCCAGCAGTTTTACCCCGGGGGCTGGTTCCTACGAGCAGTACTTC
TRBD1	TRBV30	many	TRBJ2-2	CAWSVPDDRVVYTGELFF	TGTGCCTGGAGTGTTCCCGACGACAGGGTTGTGTACACCGGGGAGCTGTTTTTT
-	TRBV19	many	TRBJ2-5	CASSPRLPGIQETQYF	TGTGCCAGTAGTCCCCGACTACCTGGGATTCAAGAGACCCAGTACTTC
-	TRBV20-1	many	TRBJ2-5	CSASRPALQETQYF	TGCAGTGCTAGTAGGCCGGCCCTCCAAGAGACCCAGTACTTC
-	TRBV12-3/TRBV12-4	many	TRBJ2-7	CASSLMWGPQYF	TGTGCCAGCAGTTTGATGTGGGGTCCACAGTACTTC
TRBD2	TRBV19	many	TRBJ2-1	CASSKASGPSYNEQFF	TGTGCCAGTAGTAAAGCTAGCGGGCCCTCCTACAATGAGCAGTTCTTC
TRBD1	TRBV20-1	many	TRBJ2-5	CSARPGQGWLETQYF	TGCAGTGCTAGACCGGGACAGGGATGGTTGGAGACCCAGTACTTC
TRBD2	TRBV28	many	TRBJ2-7	CASSSGLAGPSYEQYF	TGTGCCAGCAGTTCAGGACTAGCGGGTCCGTCCTACGAGCAGTACTTC
-	TRBV6-1	many	TRBJ2-2	CASSDPASRNTGELFF	TGTGCCAGCAGTGACCCAGCGAGTAGGAACACCGGGGAGCTGTTTTTT
-	TRBV27	many	TRBJ2-7	CASSLGQGSYRGGTEEQYF	TGTGCCAGCAGTTTAGGACAGGGGAGTTATCGCGGGGGGACTGAGGAGCAGTACTTC
-	TRBV27	-	TRBJ1-1	CASSRRRANTEAFF	TGTGCCAGCAGTCGGCGGCGGGCTAACACTGAAGCTTTCTTT
-	TRBV6-5	many	TRBJ1-5	CATTGAGQGQPQHF	TGTGCCACGACGGGGGCAGGGCAAGGGCAGCCCCAGCATTTT
TRBD1	TRBV30	many	TRBJ1-2	CAWQGGNYGYTF	TGTGCCTGGCAGGGGGGTAACTATGGCTACACCTTC
-	TRBV2	-	TRBJ2-1	CASRRQTITSSYNEQFF	TGTGCCAGCAGGCGCCAGACTATCACAAGCTCCTACAATGAGCAGTTCTTC
TRBD1	TRBV28	-	TRBJ1-2	CASSPYRGQQGYTF	TGTGCCAGCAGCCCCTACAGGGGGCAACAAGGCTACACCTTC
-	TRBV4-1	many	TRBJ2-4	CASSPRESTSLAKNIQYF	TGCGCCAGCAGCCCCCGTGAATCGACATCCTTAGCCAAAAACATTCAGTACTTC
-	TRBV6-5	many	TRBJ2-7	CASSYISGLGVYEQYF	TGTGCCAGCAGTTACATATCGGGTCTAGGGGTCTACGAGCAGTACTTC
-	TRBV5-1	many	TRBJ2-2	CASSLSPRGTGELFF	TGCGCCAGCAGCTTAAGTCCCCGAGGGACCGGGGAGCTGTTTTTT
-	TRBV24-1	-	TRBJ2-5	CATSDFRLGNQETQYF	TGTGCCACCAGTGATTTTCGGTTAGGGAACCAAGAGACACAGTACTTC
TRBD1	TRBV6-5	many	TRBJ2-5	CASSQDRGETQYF	TGTGCCAGCAGCCAGGACAGGGGAGAGACCCAGTACTTC
TRBD1	TRBV12-3/TRBV12-4	-	TRBJ2-7	CASRPGDREVEQYF	TGTGCCAGCAGGCCCGGGGACAGGGAAGTCGAGCAGTACTTC
TRBD2	TRBV10-3	many	TRBJ2-7	CATQRGSYEQYF	TGTGCCACCCAGCGGGGCTCCTACGAGCAGTACTTC
-	TRBV6-1	many	TRBJ1-1	CASSESRGRIPMNTEAFF	TGTGCCAGCAGTGAATCCAGGGGTAGAATTCCCATGAACACTGAAGCTTTCTTT
-	TRBV19	many	TRBJ2-5	CASSIGGRRQETQYF	TGTGCCAGTAGTATCGGAGGTCGGAGACAAGAGACCCAGTACTTC
TRBD1	TRBV12-3/TRBV12-4	many	TRBJ2-6	CASSIQTGGRGANVLTF	TGTGCCAGCAGCATCCAGACAGGGGGCAGAGGGGCCAACGTCCTGACTTTC
-	TRBV30	many	TRBJ1-2	CAWSRTDTNYGHTF	TGTGCCTGGTCCCGGACAGATACTAACTATGGCCACACCTTC
TRBD2	TRBV6-4	-	TRBJ2-5	CASRRTSGTGTQYF	TGTGCCAGCAGGCGGACTAGCGGGACGGGGACCCAGTACTTC
TRBD1	TRBV28	many	TRBJ2-5	CASSPDREETQYF	TGTGCCAGCAGCCCGGACAGGGAAGAGACCCAGTACTTC